This entry concerns a single T cell receptor (beta chain). The data were taken from a study of blood T cell repertoires in COVID-19. Study as a whole: Sites across the United States, Italy and Spain contributed samples from acute and convalescent COVID-19.

Germline CDR1 and CDR2: SGHRS and YFSETQ. There are 16 residues in the CDR3. The V gene end was trimmed by 2 bases and the J gene end by 1 base; junction bases not matched to a gene: 6. The protocol was immunoSEQ multiplex PCR, while the TCRdb copy is restricted to in-frame clones and leaves out a portion. This sample has roughly 380,000 clones; approximately 87% occur once, and the top ten carry approximately 1.2%. Individuals drawn from 20 to 30 US areas were about 18 to 95 years old. Donors were grouped by their self-reported clinical history. The genes are TRBV5-1 and TRBJ2-5; the match to TRBD2 covers 9 bases. Sequencing was performed on PBMCs or T cells enriched from blood (not recorded which). This clonotype originated in a man aged 30 to 39 who had recovered from COVID-19. The CDR3 nucleotides are TGCGCCAGCAGCTTTGGCCAGCGGGGGGTCCAAGAGACCCAGTACTTC. This encodes CASSFGQRGVQETQYF. The complete variable domain, with remaining parts taken from reference TRBV5-1 and TRBJ2-5, reads KAGVTQTPRYLIKTRGQQVTLSCSPISGHRSVSWYQQTPGQGLQFLFEYFSETQRNKGNFPGRFSGRQFSNSRSEMNVSTLELGDSALYLCASSFGQRGVQETQYFGPGTRLLVL.